This T cell receptor (beta chain) was found in a study of blood T cell repertoires in COVID-19. Across the study: Samples representing acute and convalescent COVID-19 were sourced from the United States, Italy and Spain. PBMCs, B-cell-depleted T cells, or T cells were the source of the cDNA or gDNA that made up the material.

In the study's own analysis: Cell counts per sample came from amplifying reference gene primers. Produced via immunoSEQ multiplex PCR; TCRdb's table is partial and in-frame only. Clone size and V and J calls were adopted from that table, with D and trimming inferred from the DNA. This table holds 200,000 to 300,000 clones, roughly 84% found once. The sequencing input was peripheral blood. The sequence was obtained from a man between 35 and 55 years old with acute or convalescent COVID-19.

The CDR3 DNA reads as TGTGCCAGCAGGGCTAGCGGGACTACAGATACGCAGTATTTT. It translates to CASRASGTTDTQYF. The chain links TRBV7-3 to TRBJ2-3; 9 positions match TRBD2. This CDR3 comprises 14 residues. V trimming: 6 bases; J trimming: 3 bases; junction bases outside the gene matches: 4. Germline assignment: CDR1 SGHTA and CDR2 FQGTGA. Full variable domain (rest looked up from reference TRBV7-3 and TRBJ2-3): GAGVSQTPSNKVTEKGKYVELRCDPISGHTALYWYRQSLGQGPEFLIYFQGTGAADDSGLPNDRFFAVRPEGSVSTLKIQRTERGDSAVYLCASRASGTTDTQYFGPGTRLTVL.